Reported below is one T cell receptor beta chain. The sample comes from a study of OX40 agonist ivuxolimab in advanced cancers. CDR1 is LGHNA and CDR2 is YNFKEQ in the germline V gene. V lost 0 bases to trimming and J lost 0 bases, with 9 bases between them. The CDR3 has 16 amino acids. Clones were sequenced by immunoSEQ multiplex PCR, and TCRdb holds only the in-frame ones, with some missing. There are more than 45,000 clones in the sample; roughly 88% occur only once, and about 2.4% lies in the top ten. Sequenced material: CD4+ or CD8+ T cells sorted from blood, taken in a trial of the OX40 agonist ivuxolimab. The clonotype was recovered from an adult with an advanced solid tumor such as melanoma, head and neck, liver or kidney cancer. This sequence joins TRBV4-2 and TRBJ1-5; D not resolved. The CDR3 loop is CASSQDGRGSNQPQHF. CDR3 DNA: TGTGCCAGCAGCCAAGATGGGCGGGGTAGCAATCAGCCCCAGCATTTT.